The clone carrying this T cell receptor beta chain was counted many times. Its antigen remains unknown. RNA transcripts served as the template for amplifying TCR beta CDR3 regions. HTBI primers were the set used in a first-round RT-PCR of the TCR CDR3. One entry per CDR3 protein results from TCRdb running MiXCR on the multiplex PCR reads. The sample comprises 150,000 to 200,000 distinct CDR3 sequences, 9.4% of which are singletons, and roughly a fifth rests with the top ten. The sample originates from a study of T cells in Graves' hyperthyroidism and ophthalmopathy. Study summary: Sampling of peripheral blood happened at initial diagnosis, prior to any treatment.

Study-wide findings and caveats: Blood also carried most thyroid clonotypes expanded above 0.001.

The CDR3 has 14 residues. Trimming removed 2 bases at V and 6 bases at J, with 16 bases between. Per germline, CDR1 DFQATT and CDR2 SNEGSKA (reference sequence). The chain uses TRBV20-1 and TRBJ2-5; no firm D call. This TCR was sampled from a woman under 30 with Graves' hyperthyroidism that later progressed to Graves' ophthalmopathy. Input material: blood. CDR3 DNA sequence: TGCAGTGCTAGACCCCGCGCGGAAGCGAAGACCCAGTACTTC. Amino acids: CSARPRAEAKTQYF.